The entry below describes one TCR beta chain. Its matching antigen is unknown. The sample originates from a study of shared clonotypes between healthy human individuals. The naive CD8 fraction comprised CD45RO-negative cells positively selected for CCR7 and excluded terminally differentiated effector memory CD45RA+ cells. Regarding the study as a whole: What naive subsets generally showed was a larger estimated richness than memory subsets showed. The naive CD4 repertoires of a handful of donors were compared, and about 5% of clonotypes were shared. Non-shared clonotypes had lower generation probabilities than those shared by all four donors.

The protocol was immunoSEQ multiplex PCR, while the TCRdb copy is restricted to in-frame clones and leaves out a portion. This sample has 560,000 or so clones; 90% to 97% occur once, and the top ten carry roughly 0.1%. This CDR3 has 15 residues. J lost 4 bases, V lost 0 bases, and 2 bases had no gene match. Germline assignment: CDR1 SGHRS and CDR2 YFSETQ. J is TRBJ2-1 and V is TRBV5-1, with TRBD1 matching 9 bases. The sequence came from a woman aged 25 to 39 in good health. The source material was naive CD8+ T cells sorted from blood. CDR3 region: CASSLVQGAYNEQFF. CDR3 sequence (DNA): TGCGCCAGCAGCTTGGTACAGGGGGCTTACAATGAGCAGTTCTTC.